Each of the 15 T cell receptor beta chains below was sequenced from the same sample in a study of shared clonotypes between healthy human individuals. Clones were sequenced by immunoSEQ multiplex PCR, and TCRdb holds only the in-frame ones, with some missing. Seen here are hundreds of thousands of clones, 90% to 97% observed once, and the top ten hold less than 0.3%. In the naive CD8 group, cells lacked CD45RO and were positively selected for CCR7, so terminally differentiated effector memory CD45RA+ cells were left out. Sequencing used naive CD8+ T cells sorted from blood. Receptors were obtained from a man under 40 in good health.

The chain uses TRBV6-5 and TRBJ2-1, with TRBD2 matching over 7 bases. The ends lost 2 bases at V and 6 bases at J; junction bases unmatched: 1. The germline gives CDR1 MNHEY, CDR2 SVGAGI. This CDR3 spans 13 amino acids. The CDR3, as DNA: TGTGCCAGCAGTTACAGGACTAGCAATGAGCAGTTCTTC. Protein sequence: CASSYRTSNEQFF.

The chain combines TRBV5-8 with TRBJ1-5; D possibly corresponds to TRBD1 (5 bases). This CDR3 region has 16 residues. V dropped 2 bases and J dropped 3 bases, with 15 bases sitting between them. Germline CDR1 is SGHTS and CDR2 is YDEGEE. Here the CDR3 DNA reads TGTGCCAGCAGCTTTCGAACCGACAGAGACAATCAGCCCCAGCATTTT. As protein: CASSFRTDRDNQPQHF.

As regards this clone: At the DNA level, this CDR3 is encoded by other sequences in the same sample as well. The CDR3 coding sequence is TGCAGTGCTCGGACCTCCTACGAGCAGTACTTC. It is translated as CSARTSYEQYF. The chain links TRBV20-1 to TRBJ2-7; no clear D. V was clipped by 5 bases and J by 0 bases, with 5 bases between them. Germline assignment: CDR1 DFQATT and CDR2 SNEGSKA (reference sequence). The CDR3 loop spans 11 amino acids.

As to this clone: The sample contains more than one DNA sequence encoding this CDR3. V gene TRBV27 combines with J gene TRBJ2-1, with D hard to call. Germline V gene data show CDR1 as MNHEY and CDR2 as SMNVEV (reference sequence). V shed 3 bases and J shed 5 bases, with 2 bases lying between them. The CDR3 extends over 11 amino acids. DNA for the CDR3: TGTGCCAGCAGTTTGAACAATGAGCAGTTCTTC. As protein: CASSLNNEQFF.

CDR3 DNA: TGCAGCGTTTGCCGACAGGGGGCTGGGAACACTGAAGCTTTCTTT. Its translation is CSVCRQGAGNTEAFF. The J gene is TRBJ1-1, the V gene TRBV29-1; 10 positions agree with TRBD1. The CDR3 is 15 amino acids. In germline, CDR1 is SQVTM, CDR2 ANQGSEA. The V gene end was trimmed by 5 bases and the J gene end by 1 base; junction bases not matched to a gene: 7.

The chain is built from TRBV11-2 and TRBJ2-7; TRBD2 aligns across 8 bases. V was pared by 6 bases and J by 5 bases, with 9 bases of the junction left unmatched. CDR1 and CDR2 from the germline V gene are SGHAT and FQNNGV. The CDR3 spans 14 residues. In DNA, the CDR3 is TGTGCCAGCAGTCCCGGGGGGGCGCAGGACGAGCAGTACTTC. The encoded protein is CASSPGGAQDEQYF.

To note about this clone: Other nucleotide sequences from this sample produce the same CDR3. The chain has TRBV6-5 and TRBJ2-2; D call uncertain. V lost 0 bases to trimming and J lost 6 bases, with 5 bases between them. From germline, CDR1 is MNHEY and CDR2 SVGAGI. The CDR3 runs to 13 residues. The CDR3: CASSYSSAGELFF. In DNA form, the CDR3 reads TGTGCCAGCAGTTACTCGAGTGCCGGGGAGCTGTTTTTT.

The chain combines TRBV14 with TRBJ2-3, with TRBD2 matching over 12 bases. CDR3 length: 16 residues. V lost 4 bases and J lost 2; bases outside the gene matches: 4. Germline V CDR1 and CDR2: SGHDN, FVKESK. The CDR3 coding sequence is TGTGCCAGCAGCCCAACTAGCGGGAGGACCACAGATACGCAGTATTTT. Protein: CASSPTSGRTTDTQYF.

The V call is TRBV27, the J call TRBJ1-1; TRBD1 matches 8 bases. The CDR3 totals 15 residues. From germline, CDR1 is MNHEY and CDR2 SMNVEV (reference sequence). V lost 5 bases to trimming and J lost 3 bases; unmatched junction nucleotides: 8. CDR3 sequence reads: CASSPPDRADTEAFF. In DNA, the CDR3 is TGTGCCAGCAGTCCCCCGGACAGGGCCGACACTGAAGCTTTCTTT.

V and J are TRBV6-5 and TRBJ2-7; no definite D call. From germline, CDR1 is MNHEY and CDR2 SVGAGI. The CDR3 has 13 residues. V was cut by 2 bases and J by 3 bases, with 8 bases left in between. The CDR3, as DNA: TGTGCCAGCAGTTACGCGGACCGCTACGAGCAGTACTTC. Translated, it gives CASSYADRYEQYF.

This chain connects TRBV7-8 to TRBJ2-5; TRBD2 is a possible D gene (5 bases). Between the trimmed V and J ends, which lost 5 bases and 2 bases, there was a span of 12 bases. There are 14 residues in the CDR3. The V gene's germline CDR1 is SGHVS and CDR2 FQNEAQ. In nucleotides, the CDR3 is TGTGCCAGCAGCCCGCCCTGGGAGCAAGAGACCCAGTACTTC. Amino acid sequence: CASSPPWEQETQYF.

The chain combines TRBV27 with TRBJ2-1; TRBD2 aligns across 9 bases. The CDR3 sequence is 15 residues long. Germline CDR1 MNHEY, CDR2 SMNVEV (reference sequence). The V gene end was trimmed by 6 bases and the J gene end by 4 bases; junction bases not matched to a gene: 7. The CDR3 sequence is CASRSSSGEYNEQFF. The CDR3 coding sequence is TGTGCCAGCAGGTCCTCTAGCGGGGAGTACAATGAGCAGTTCTTC.

The chain links TRBV11-2 to TRBJ2-1; a weak D match, TRBD2 (6 bases). CDR3 length: 15 amino acids. The germline V and J ends were trimmed by 1 base and 5 bases, with 12 bases remaining between them. CDR1 and CDR2 from the germline V gene are SGHAT and FQNNGV. The CDR3 loop reads CASSLVFGEDNEQFF. The CDR3 DNA reads as TGTGCCAGCAGCTTAGTTTTCGGGGAGGACAATGAGCAGTTCTTC. Full variable domain (rest looked up from reference TRBV11-2 and TRBJ2-1): EAGVAQSPRYKIIEKRQSVAFWCNPISGHATLYWYQQILGQGPKLLIQFQNNGVVDDSQLPKDRFSAERLKGVDSTLKIQPAKLEDSAVYLCASSLVFGEDNEQFFGPGTRLTVL.

The J gene is TRBJ2-7, the V gene TRBV4-1; D remains ambiguous. V lost 0 bases to trimming and J lost 7 bases, with 7 bases between them. This CDR3 has 12 amino acids. The germline V gene encodes CDR1 MGHRA and CDR2 YSYEKL. The CDR3 region has the DNA TGCGCCAGCAGCCAAGATAGGCGAGAGCAGTACTTC. Translated, it gives CASSQDRREQYF.

The rearrangement joins TRBV11-2 to TRBJ2-1, with D hard to call. Germline values: CDR1 SGHAT, CDR2 FQNNGV. The CDR3 has 16 residues. V lost 0 bases and J 9 bases, leaving 18 bases between the germline ends. DNA of the CDR3: TGTGCCAGCAGCTTAGATAAGATTGATCTCTTGGGTGAGCAGTTCTTC. Amino acids: CASSLDKIDLLGEQFF.